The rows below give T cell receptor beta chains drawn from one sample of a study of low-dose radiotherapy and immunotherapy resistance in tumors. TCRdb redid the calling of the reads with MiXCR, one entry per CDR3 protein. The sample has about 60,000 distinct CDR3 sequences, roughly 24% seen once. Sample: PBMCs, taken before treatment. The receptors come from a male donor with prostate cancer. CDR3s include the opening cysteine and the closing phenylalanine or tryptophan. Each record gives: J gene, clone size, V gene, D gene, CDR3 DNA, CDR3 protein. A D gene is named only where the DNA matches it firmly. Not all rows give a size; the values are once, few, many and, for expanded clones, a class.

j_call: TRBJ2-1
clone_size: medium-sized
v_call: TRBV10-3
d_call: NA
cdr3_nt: TGTGCCATCAGTGAGGGGGAGCAGGCGGGGAAGCAGTTCTTC
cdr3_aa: CAISEGEQAGKQFF

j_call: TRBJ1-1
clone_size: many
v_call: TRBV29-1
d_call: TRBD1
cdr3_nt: TGCAGCGCACAGGGGGGACAAGGGGAAAACACTGAAGCTTTCTTT
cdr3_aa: CSAQGGQGENTEAFF

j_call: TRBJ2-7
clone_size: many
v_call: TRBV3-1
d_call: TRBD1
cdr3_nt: TGTGCCAGCGGAGACAGGGGTAGCCCCGAGCAGTACTTC
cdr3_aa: CASGDRGSPEQYF

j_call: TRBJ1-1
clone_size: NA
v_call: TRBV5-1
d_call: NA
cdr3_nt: TGCGCCAGCAGCTTTGTTCCGGGGTCCACTGAAGCTTTCTTT
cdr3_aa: CASSFVPGSTEAFF

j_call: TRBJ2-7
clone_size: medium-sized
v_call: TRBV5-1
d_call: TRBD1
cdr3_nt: TGCGCCAGCAGCCCGGACAGGACATCATACTACGAGCAGTACTTC
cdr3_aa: CASSPDRTSYYEQYF

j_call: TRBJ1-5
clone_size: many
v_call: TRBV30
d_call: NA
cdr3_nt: TGTGCCTGGGACCACGGGGGGAGCAATCAGCCCCAGCATTTT
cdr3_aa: CAWDHGGSNQPQHF

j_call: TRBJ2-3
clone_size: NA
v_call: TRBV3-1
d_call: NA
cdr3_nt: TGTGCCAGCAGCCTGACGGGTGGCCTCACAGATACGCAGTATTTT
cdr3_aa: CASSLTGGLTDTQYF

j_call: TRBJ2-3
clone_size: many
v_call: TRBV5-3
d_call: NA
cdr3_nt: TGTGCCAGCAGCCGGAGACAGTCCAACGCAGATACGCAGTATTTT
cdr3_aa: CASSRRQSNADTQYF

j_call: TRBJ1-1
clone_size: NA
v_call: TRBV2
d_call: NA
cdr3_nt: TGTGCCAGCAGTGAAGCGCTTATTAGAGGGCCAGCTTTCTTT
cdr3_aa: CASSEALIRGPAFF

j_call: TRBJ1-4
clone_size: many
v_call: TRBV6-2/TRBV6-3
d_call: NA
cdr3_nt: TGTGCCAGCAGTTACATCCGGACAACAACTAATGAAAAACTGTTTTTT
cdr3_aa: CASSYIRTTTNEKLFF

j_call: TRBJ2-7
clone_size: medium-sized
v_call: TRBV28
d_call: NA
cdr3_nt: TGTGCCACCTCGCTGGGGTTCTACGAGCAGTACTTC
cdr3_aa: CATSLGFYEQYF

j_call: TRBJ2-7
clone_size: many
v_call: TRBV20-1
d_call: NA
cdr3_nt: TGCAGTGCTAGCTCGCCGGCCCGTCAGATCTACGAGCAGTACTTC
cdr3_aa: CSASSPARQIYEQYF

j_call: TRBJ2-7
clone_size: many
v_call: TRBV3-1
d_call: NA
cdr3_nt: TGTGCCAGCAGCCAAGAGCGGGCGAATGGAGACGAGCAGTACTTC
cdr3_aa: CASSQERANGDEQYF

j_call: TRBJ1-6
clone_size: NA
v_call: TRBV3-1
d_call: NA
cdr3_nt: TGTGCCAGCAGCCCTCAGGGTAGCTCCTATAATTCACCCCTCCACTTT
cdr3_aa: CASSPQGSSYNSPLHF

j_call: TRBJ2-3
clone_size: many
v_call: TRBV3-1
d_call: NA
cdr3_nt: TGTGCCAGCAGTCTCTTCATGAGCACAGATACGCAGTATTTT
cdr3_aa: CASSLFMSTDTQYF

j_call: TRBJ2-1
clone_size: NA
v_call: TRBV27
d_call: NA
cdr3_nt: TGTGCCAGCAGTTTGCGTGTAACGGATGAGCAGTTCTTC
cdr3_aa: CASSLRVTDEQFF

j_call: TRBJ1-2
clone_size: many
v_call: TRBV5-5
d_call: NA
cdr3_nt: TGTGCCAGCAGCTTTTCGTATCATGGCTACACCTTC
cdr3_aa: CASSFSYHGYTF

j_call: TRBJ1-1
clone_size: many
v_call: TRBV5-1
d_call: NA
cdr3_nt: TGCGCCAGCACTTGGGGGGGGTCGAACACTGAAGCTTTCTTT
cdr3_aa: CASTWGGSNTEAFF

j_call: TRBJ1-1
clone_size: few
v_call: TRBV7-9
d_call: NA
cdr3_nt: TGTGCCAGCAGCTCCCAGTTGATCCCCGACGAAGCTTTCTTT
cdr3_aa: CASSSQLIPDEAFF

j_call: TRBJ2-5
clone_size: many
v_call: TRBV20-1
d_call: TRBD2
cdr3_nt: TGCAGTGCTAGAGATCAGCACCCCGGGAGGGCCGGAGAGACCCAGTACTTC
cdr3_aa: CSARDQHPGRAGETQYF

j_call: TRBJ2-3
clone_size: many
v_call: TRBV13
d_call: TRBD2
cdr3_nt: TGTGCCAGCAGCTTAGTTGCGGCGGGAGGGTTACGTACGCAGTATTTT
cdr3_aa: CASSLVAAGGLRTQYF

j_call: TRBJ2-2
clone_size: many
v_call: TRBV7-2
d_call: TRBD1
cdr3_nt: TGTGCCAGCAGCACCAAGGGGGCCTCAAACACCGGGGAGCTGTTTTTT
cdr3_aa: CASSTKGASNTGELFF

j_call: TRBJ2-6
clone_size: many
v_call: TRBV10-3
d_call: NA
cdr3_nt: TGTGCCATCAGCCAGGCTTCCGGGGCCAACGTCCTGACTTTC
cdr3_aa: CAISQASGANVLTF

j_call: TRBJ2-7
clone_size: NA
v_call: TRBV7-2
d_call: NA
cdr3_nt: TGTGCCAGCAGCTTCCACTACGAGCAGTACTTC
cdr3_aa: CASSFHYEQYF

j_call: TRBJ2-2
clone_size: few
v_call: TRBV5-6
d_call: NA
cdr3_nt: NA
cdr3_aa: CASSLYPAGTLLRTPGSCFF

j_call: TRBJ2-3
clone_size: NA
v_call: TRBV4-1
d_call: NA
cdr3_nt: TGCGCCAGCAGCCAAGAGTTGGGGACGCAGTATTTT
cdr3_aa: CASSQELGTQYF

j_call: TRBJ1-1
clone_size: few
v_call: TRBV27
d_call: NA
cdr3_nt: TGTGCCAGCAGTTTGGGGGAGGTAACTGAAGCTTTCTTT
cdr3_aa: CASSLGEVTEAFF

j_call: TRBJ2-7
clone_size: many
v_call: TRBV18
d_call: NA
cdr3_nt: TGTGCCAGCTCACCTCGAGAGTTCTCCTACGAGCAGTACTTC
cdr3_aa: CASSPREFSYEQYF

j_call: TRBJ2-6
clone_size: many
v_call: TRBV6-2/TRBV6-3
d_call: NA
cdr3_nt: TGTGCCAGCAGGGGCAGGGCCACCCTCTCTGGGGCCAACGTCCTGACTTTC
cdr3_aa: CASRGRATLSGANVLTF

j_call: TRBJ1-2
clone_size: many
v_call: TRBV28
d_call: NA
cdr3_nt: TGTGCCAGCAGTTTGCAGAAAGAGTATGGCTACACCTTC
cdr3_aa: CASSLQKEYGYTF

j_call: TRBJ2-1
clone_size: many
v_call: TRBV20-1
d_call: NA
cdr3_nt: TGCAGTGCTAGAGATGGAGGGAGCACGAACAATGAGCAGTTCTTC
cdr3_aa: CSARDGGSTNNEQFF

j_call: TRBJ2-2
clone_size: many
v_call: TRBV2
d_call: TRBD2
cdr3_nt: TGTGCCACCAATAGCGGGAGCGGCGCGGAGCTGTTTTTT
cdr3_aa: CATNSGSGAELFF

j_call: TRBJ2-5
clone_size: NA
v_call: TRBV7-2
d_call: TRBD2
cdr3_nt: TGTGCCAGCAGCACCAGACTAGCGGGGAAAAAAGAGACCCAGTACTTC
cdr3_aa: CASSTRLAGKKETQYF

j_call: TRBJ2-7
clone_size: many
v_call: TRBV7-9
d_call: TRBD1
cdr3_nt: TGTGCCAGCAGCTTTCGGACAGGGGGTAGCAACGAGCAGTACTTC
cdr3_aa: CASSFRTGGSNEQYF

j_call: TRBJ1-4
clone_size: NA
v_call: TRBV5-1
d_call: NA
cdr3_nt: NA
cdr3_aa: CASSLGINEKLFFF

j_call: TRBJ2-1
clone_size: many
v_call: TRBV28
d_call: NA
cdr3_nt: TGTGCCAGCAGTTTAAGGGCCCAGTCTGAGCAGTTCTTC
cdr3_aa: CASSLRAQSEQFF

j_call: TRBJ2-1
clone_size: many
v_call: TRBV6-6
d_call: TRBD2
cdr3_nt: TGTGCCAGCAGTTACTCCCCGGGACTAGCGGGAGGCTCCAGCAATGAGCAGTTCTTC
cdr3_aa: CASSYSPGLAGGSSNEQFF

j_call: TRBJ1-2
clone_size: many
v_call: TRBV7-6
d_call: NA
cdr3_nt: TGTGCCAGCAGCATTACCGACAGGCATGGCTACACCTTC
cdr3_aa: CASSITDRHGYTF

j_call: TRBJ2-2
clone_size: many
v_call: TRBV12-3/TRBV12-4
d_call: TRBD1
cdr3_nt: TGTGCCAGCAGCCGTGACAGGGCAAAAGCCGGGGAGCTGTTTTTT
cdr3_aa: CASSRDRAKAGELFF

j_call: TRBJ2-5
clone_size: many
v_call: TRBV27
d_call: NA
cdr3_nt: TGTGCCAGCAGTCGGCCGGGACAAATAGAGACCCAGTACTTC
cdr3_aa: CASSRPGQIETQYF

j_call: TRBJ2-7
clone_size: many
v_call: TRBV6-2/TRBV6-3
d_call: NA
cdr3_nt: TGTGCCAGCACCGCTTCCGGGTCTTCGGGGAACGAGCAGTACTTC
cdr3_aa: CASTASGSSGNEQYF

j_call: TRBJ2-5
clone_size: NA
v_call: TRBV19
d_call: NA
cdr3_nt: TGTGCCAGTGGTGCGGACGTGGGACAAGAGACCCAGTACTTC
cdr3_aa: CASGADVGQETQYF

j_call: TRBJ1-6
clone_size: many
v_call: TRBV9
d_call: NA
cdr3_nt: TGTGCCAGCAGCGTAGGGGTCTATAATTCACCCCTCCACTTT
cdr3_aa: CASSVGVYNSPLHF

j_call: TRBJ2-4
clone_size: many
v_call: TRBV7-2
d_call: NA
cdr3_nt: TGTGCCAGCAGCATTACAGGGTTAGCCAAAAACATTCAGTACTTC
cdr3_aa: CASSITGLAKNIQYF

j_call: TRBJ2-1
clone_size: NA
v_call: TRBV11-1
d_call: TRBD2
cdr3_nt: TGTGCCAGCAGCCTAGGTGGGACTAGCGGGTACAATGAGCAGTTCTTC
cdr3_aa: CASSLGGTSGYNEQFF

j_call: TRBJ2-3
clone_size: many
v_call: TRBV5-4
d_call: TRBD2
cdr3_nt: TGTGCCAGCAGCAACGGACTAGCGGGAGTGGAAGATACGCAGTATTTT
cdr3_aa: CASSNGLAGVEDTQYF

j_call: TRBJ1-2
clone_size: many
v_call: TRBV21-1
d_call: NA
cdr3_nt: TGTGCCAGCAGCAAAGGAGATAGTATAGGGGATCCTGGCTACACCTTC
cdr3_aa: CASSKGDSIGDPGYTF

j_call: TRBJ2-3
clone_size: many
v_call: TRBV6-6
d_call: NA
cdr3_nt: TGTGCCAGCAGTTTCATAGGTCCCGAAGTTTATACGCAGTATTTT
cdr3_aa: CASSFIGPEVYTQYF

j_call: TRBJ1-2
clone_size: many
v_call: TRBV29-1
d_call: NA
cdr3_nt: TGCAGCGTTATGGGGGATGGGACCGAAAATTTTAACTATGGCTACACCTTC
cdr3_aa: CSVMGDGTENFNYGYTF

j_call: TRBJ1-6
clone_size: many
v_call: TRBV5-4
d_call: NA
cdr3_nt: TGTGCCAGCAGTCCAGACAACCCCCGCAAAATAGATGATAATTCACCCCTCCACTTT
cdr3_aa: CASSPDNPRKIDDNSPLHF

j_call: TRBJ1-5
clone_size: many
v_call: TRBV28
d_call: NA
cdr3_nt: TGTGCCAGCAGCGTACAGAACCACCATCAGCCCCAGCATTTT
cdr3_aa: CASSVQNHHQPQHF

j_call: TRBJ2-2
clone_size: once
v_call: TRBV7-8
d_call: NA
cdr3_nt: TGTGCCAGCAGCTCCCGGACAGCGAACACCGGGGAGCTGTTTTTT
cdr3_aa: CASSSRTANTGELFF